The 28 T cell receptor beta chains in this list originate from one sample, sequenced in a study of blood T cell repertoires in COVID-19. The protocol was immunoSEQ multiplex PCR, while the TCRdb copy is restricted to in-frame clones and leaves out a portion. The sample has about 54,000 clones; just over 90% are singletons. Specimen: peripheral blood. The receptors originated from a woman in her 40s with active COVID-19.

The chain is built from TRBV11-2 and TRBJ1-6; D may be TRBD1 (5 bases). This CDR3 is 14 amino acids long. Trimming pared 3 bases from V and 9 bases from J, leaving 12 bases between. The germline V gene encodes CDR1 SGHAT and CDR2 FQNNGV. Here the CDR3 reads CASSLGGASSPLHF. CDR3 sequence (DNA): TGTGCCAGCAGCTTGGGAGGGGCGAGTTCACCCCTCCACTTT. The full variable domain, rest sourced from reference TRBV11-2 and TRBJ1-6, is EAGVAQSPRYKIIEKRQSVAFWCNPISGHATLYWYQQILGQGPKLLIQFQNNGVVDDSQLPKDRFSAERLKGVDSTLKIQPAKLEDSAVYLCASSLGGASSPLHFGNGTRLTVT.

The chain is built from TRBV6-1 and TRBJ2-7; 7 positions agree with TRBD2. V shed 3 bases, J shed 7 bases, and the junction held 18 bases outside the gene matches. Germline-derived CDR1 and CDR2 are MNHNS and SASEGT. The CDR3 has 17 residues. The CDR3 spells CASSDRALRGDVREQYF. The CDR3 DNA is TGTGCCAGCAGTGATCGGGCCCTCCGGGGGGACGTAAGGGAGCAGTACTTC.

V gene TRBV6-2 or TRBV6-3 combines with J gene TRBJ2-3, with 11 nucleotides matching TRBD2. V lost 6 bases and J lost 6; bases outside the gene matches: 8. Per the germline V gene, CDR1 is MNHEY and CDR2 is SVGEGT. This CDR3 comprises 15 residues. The CDR3 region has the DNA TGTGCCAGCAGCCCCTTAGCGGGGGGGCGGGATACGCAGTATTTT. It encodes CASSPLAGGRDTQYF.

J is TRBJ2-7 and V is TRBV7-8, with 7 bases fitting TRBD2. Germline-derived CDR1 and CDR2 are SGHVS and FQNEAQ. The CDR3 consists of 14 residues. V shed 0 bases, J shed 4 bases, and the junction held 3 bases outside the gene matches. CDR3 nucleotide sequence: TGTGCCAGCAGCTTAGCGGGGAGGGTTTACGAGCAGTACTTC. It specifies CASSLAGRVYEQYF.

The genes are TRBV27 and TRBJ1-4; 7 bases fit TRBD1. CDR1 is MNHEY and CDR2 is SMNVEV in the germline V gene (reference sequence). With 5 bases clipped from V and 4 bases from J, the junction kept 13 bases outside the gene matches. The CDR3 is made up of 17 amino acids. The CDR3 is CASSPWTGASFNEKLFF. The CDR3 DNA sequence: TGTGCCAGCAGTCCGTGGACAGGAGCCTCCTTTAATGAAAAACTGTTTTTT.

The chain recombines TRBV5-1 with TRBJ2-3; tentative D call: TRBD1 (6 bases). This CDR3 spans 15 amino acids. Germline CDR1 reads SGHRS; CDR2 reads YFSETQ. V was shortened by 0 bases and J by 6 bases, with 14 bases between the two germline ends. The CDR3 DNA follows: TGCGCCAGCAGCTTGGAAGCCTCGAGGGGGGATACGCAGTATTTT. It translates to CASSLEASRGDTQYF.

This clone was recorded only once. The rearrangement uses TRBV19 and TRBJ2-1; no firm D call. The CDR3 has 12 residues. Germline CDR1 LNHDA, CDR2 SQIVND (reference sequence). Trimming stripped 3 bases from V and 6 bases from J, with 6 bases between. This CDR3 reads CASSIFVNEQFF. Here the CDR3 DNA reads TGTGCCAGTAGTATTTTCGTCAATGAGCAGTTCTTC. Together with reference TRBV19 and TRBJ2-1, the CDR3 gives the full variable domain: DGGITQSPKYLFRKEGQNVTLSCEQNLNHDAMYWYRQDPGQGLRLIYYSQIVNDFQKGDIAEGYSVSREKKESFPLTVTSAQKNPTAFYLCASSIFVNEQFFGPGTRLTVL.

This sequence joins TRBV4-2 and TRBJ2-7; 8 nucleotides agree with TRBD2. CDR3 length: 15 residues. Germline V CDR1 and CDR2: LGHNA, YNFKEQ. With 0 bases clipped from V and 3 bases from J, the junction kept 4 bases outside the gene matches. CDR3 coding DNA: TGTGCCAGCAGCCAAGAATCGGGGGGGATCTACGAGCAGTACTTC. Translated: CASSQESGGIYEQYF.

The V and J genes are TRBV7-9 and TRBJ2-2; maybe TRBD1 (6 bases). CDR1 is SEHNR, CDR2 FQNEAQ, per germline (reference sequence). This CDR3 is 16 amino acids long. The V end lost 0 bases, the J end lost 4 bases, and 12 bases lay between the germline ends. CDR3 region: CASSLALGHLTGELFF. As DNA, the CDR3 is TGTGCCAGCAGCTTAGCGTTGGGACACCTCACCGGGGAGCTGTTTTTT.

V gene TRBV5-1 combines with J gene TRBJ2-7; the match to TRBD2 covers 14 bases. Germline V gene sequence: CDR1 SGHRS, CDR2 YFSETQ. The CDR3 length is 18 residues. Trimming cost V 0 bases and J 0 bases; bases outside gene matches: 5. The DNA of the CDR3 is TGCGCCAGCAGCTTGGCCGCGACTAGCGGGGGGGTCTCCTACGAGCAGTACTTC. This sequence encodes CASSLAATSGGVSYEQYF. The full variable domain, completed using reference TRBV5-1 and TRBJ2-7, is KAGVTQTPRYLIKTRGQQVTLSCSPISGHRSVSWYQQTPGQGLQFLFEYFSETQRNKGNFPGRFSGRQFSNSRSEMNVSTLELGDSALYLCASSLAATSGGVSYEQYFGPGTRLTVT.

The CDR3 coding sequence is TGTGCCAGCAGCGTAGGGAGCAGGGTTGACGAGCAGTACTTC. Its protein is CASSVGSRVDEQYF. The rearrangement links TRBV9 to TRBJ2-7; D is perhaps TRBD1 (5 bases). The CDR3 sequence is 14 residues long. V was clipped by 0 bases and J by 5 bases, with 12 bases between them. Germline CDR1 SGDLS, CDR2 YYNGEE. The variable domain in full, completed from reference TRBV9 and TRBJ2-7, reads DSGVTQTPKHLITATGQRVTLRCSPRSGDLSVYWYQQSLDQGLQFLIQYYNGEERAKGNILERFSAQQFPDLHSELNLSSLELGDSALYFCASSVGSRVDEQYFGPGTRLTVT.

The V call is TRBV15, the J call TRBJ2-3; the D is unclear. Germline CDR1 and CDR2: LNHNV and YYDKDF (reference sequence). V lost 4 bases to trimming and J lost 4 bases, with 15 bases between them. CDR3 size: 15 residues. CDR3 loop: CATSTELVVADTQYF. In DNA form, the CDR3 reads TGTGCCACCAGCACGGAGCTAGTAGTCGCAGATACGCAGTATTTT.

The chain employs TRBV19 and TRBJ1-3; 9 bases map to TRBD1. V shed 8 bases and J 9 bases; nucleotides not matched to a gene: 8. This CDR3 is 13 amino acids long. CDR1 is LNHDA, CDR2 SQIVND, per germline (reference sequence). CDR3 protein: CASSIGQGTTIYF. As DNA, the CDR3 is TGTGCCAGTTCCATCGGACAGGGGACCACCATATATTTT. The full variable domain, with the rest looked up from reference TRBV19 and TRBJ1-3, is DGGITQSPKYLFRKEGQNVTLSCEQNLNHDAMYWYRQDPGQGLRLIYYSQIVNDFQKGDIAEGYSVSREKKESFPLTVTSAQKNPTAFYLCASSIGQGTTIYFGEGSWLTVV.

The genes are TRBV20-1 and TRBJ1-5; TRBD1 might be the D (6 bases). V gave up 3 bases and J gave up 7 bases, with 16 bases separating them. Germline assignment: CDR1 DFQATT and CDR2 SNEGSKA (reference sequence). The CDR3 is made up of 14 amino acids. The CDR3 DNA reads TGCAGTGCTAGTAGGGGGGGAGCAGGACAGCCCCAGCATTTT. This sequence encodes CSASRGGAGQPQHF.

The V gene is TRBV19, the J gene TRBJ1-5; 11 bases are a match to TRBD1. The germline V gene has CDR1 LNHDA and CDR2 SQIVND (reference sequence). The CDR3 consists of 15 residues. The ends lost 6 bases at V and 7 bases at J; junction bases unmatched: 8. CDR3 sequence: CASSLGTGGGQPQHF. CDR3 DNA: TGTGCCAGTAGCCTAGGGACAGGGGGAGGGCAGCCCCAGCATTTT.

CDR3 amino acids: CASSPPGTTDYGYTF. CDR3 nucleotides: TGTGCCAGCTCACCCCCGGGTACAACGGACTATGGCTACACCTTC. V gene TRBV18 combines with J gene TRBJ1-2, with no clear D. With 3 bases removed from V and 3 bases from J, the gap between germline ends came to 14 bases. Germline CDR1 reads KGHSH; CDR2 reads LQKENI. The CDR3 runs 15 residues.

The chain recombines TRBV5-5 with TRBJ2-7; no clear D. Trimming cost V 4 bases and J 2 bases, with 13 bases left between them. The CDR3 is made up of 14 amino acids. Germline CDR1 SGHKS, CDR2 YYEKEE (reference sequence). The CDR3: CASSHDFNAYEQYF. Here the CDR3 DNA reads TGTGCCAGCAGCCACGACTTTAATGCCTACGAGCAGTACTTC.

The chain couples TRBV4-1 to TRBJ1-1; TRBD1 matches at 8 bases. Germline CDR1 MGHRA, CDR2 YSYEKL. Unmatched junction bases numbered 11, after V lost 5 bases and J lost 3 bases. This CDR3 contains 16 residues. Here the CDR3 reads CASSEYLTRGHTEAFF. DNA for the CDR3: TGCGCCAGCAGCGAATACCTCACCAGGGGGCACACTGAAGCTTTCTTT.

There are a few counts of this clone. The J gene is TRBJ2-5, the V gene TRBV7-9; 8 bases map to TRBD2. Germline loops: CDR1 SEHNR, CDR2 FQNEAQ (reference sequence). The CDR3 length is 18 residues. Trimming at V came to 1 base and at J to 4 bases, leaving 14 bases not matched to a gene. The CDR3 reads CASSLVFSGVPEGETQYF. Written as DNA, the CDR3 is TGTGCCAGCAGCTTAGTGTTTAGCGGGGTACCAGAGGGAGAGACCCAGTACTTC.

The rearrangement uses TRBV6-5 and TRBJ1-5; tentative D call: TRBD1 (5 bases). The CDR3 is 13 residues long. The V gene lost 7 bases and the J gene lost 3 bases, with 10 bases spanning the gap. Germline V gene data show CDR1 as MNHEY and CDR2 as SVGAGI. The CDR3 sequence is CASNQGLNQPQHF. CDR3 coding DNA: TGTGCCAGCAACCAGGGCCTCAATCAGCCCCAGCATTTT.

V gene TRBV27 combines with J gene TRBJ2-7, with 7 bases that match TRBD1. V lost 5 bases and J lost 4; bases outside the gene matches: 2. In germline, CDR1 is MNHEY, CDR2 SMNVEV (reference sequence). CDR3 length: 12 amino acids. CDR3 protein: CASSRQGYEQYF. In DNA form, the CDR3 reads TGTGCCAGCAGTCGACAGGGATACGAGCAGTACTTC.

The chain recombines TRBV5-4 with TRBJ2-3; no firm D call. Germline V gene sequence: CDR1 SGHNT, CDR2 YYREEE (reference sequence). V was cut by 3 bases and J by 10 bases, with 15 bases left in between. This CDR3 has 13 amino acids. In DNA, the CDR3 is TGTGCCAGCAGCTCCCGTGGTGGGCCGCCGCAGTATTTT. Protein sequence: CASSSRGGPPQYF.

This rearrangement joins TRBV7-8 to TRBJ1-5; 7 bases align to TRBD1. This CDR3 has 16 residues. Germline CDR1 SGHVS, CDR2 FQNEAQ. V was clipped by 5 bases and J by 4 bases; unmatched bases: 11. The CDR3 DNA sequence: TGTGCCAGCAGCCATGCGGGGGGACAGAGGAATCAGCCCCAGCATTTT. Protein: CASSHAGGQRNQPQHF.

The J gene is TRBJ1-1, the V gene TRBV6-5; D not resolved. The germline V gene has CDR1 MNHEY and CDR2 SVGAGI. V lost 6 bases and J lost 1, with 9 bases in between. The CDR3 contains 13 residues. This CDR3 is CASRPGKNTEAFF. The CDR3 nucleotides are TGTGCCAGCAGACCCGGGAAGAACACTGAAGCTTTCTTT.

For the CDR3, the DNA is TGTGCCAGCAGTGCAAGGGGGCGCGGAGAGACCCAGTACTTC. Its translation is CASSARGRGETQYF. This chain joins TRBV2 and TRBJ2-5; 7 nucleotides agree with TRBD1. The V segment lost 4 bases and the J segment 4 bases; nucleotides outside the gene matches: 6. CDR3 length equals 14 residues. Germline values: CDR1 SNHLY, CDR2 FYNNEI.

The J gene is TRBJ2-7, the V gene TRBV5-1; TRBD2 might be the D (6 bases). The V and J ends lost 0 bases and 0 bases respectively, with 13 bases between them. Germline V CDR1 and CDR2: SGHRS, YFSETQ. CDR3 length equals 16 residues. CDR3 coding DNA: TGCGCCAGCAGCTTGGTCCTCGGGACTGCCTCCTACGAGCAGTACTTC. Translating gives CASSLVLGTASYEQYF.

The chain carries TRBV6-1 and TRBJ2-2, with 14 bases lining up with TRBD2. J lost 4 bases, V lost 4 bases, and 11 bases had no gene match. The length of the CDR3 is 19 residues. Germline V gene lookup returns CDR1 MNHNS and CDR2 SASEGT. The chain's CDR3 is CASSGTSGGITWGTGELFF. The CDR3 DNA is TGTGCCAGCAGTGGGACTAGCGGGGGGATCACCTGGGGCACCGGGGAGCTGTTTTTT.

This chain connects TRBV9 to TRBJ2-2, with 8 bases aligning to TRBD1. The junction had 8 bases not matched to a gene; V was cut back by 4 bases and J by 6 bases. CDR1 and CDR2 (germline): SGDLS, YYNGEE. The CDR3 runs to 15 residues. Written as DNA, the CDR3 is TGTGCCAGCAGCTCGGGACAGGATCCGCCCGGGGAGCTGTTTTTT. It translates to CASSSGQDPPGELFF. The full variable domain, its missing parts supplied by reference TRBV9 and TRBJ2-2, is DSGVTQTPKHLITATGQRVTLRCSPRSGDLSVYWYQQSLDQGLQFLIQYYNGEERAKGNILERFSAQQFPDLHSELNLSSLELGDSALYFCASSSGQDPPGELFFGEGSRLTVL.